Listed here is a single T cell receptor beta chain. Its antigen is as yet unknown. It was through 5'RACE template switching that TCR cDNA was made, with a universal primer site and UMIs added. TCRdb reprocessed the 5' RACE reads via MiXCR and lists one record per CDR3 protein. The table lists more than 300,000 distinct CDR3 sequences, around 10% of them singletons, with approximately 3% in the top ten. The sample comes from a study of T cells after yellow fever vaccination. Broader study findings: In post-booster samples, most primary-vaccination clones reappeared (about 96% CD4, about 90% CD8). Only a small proportion of the clonotypes turned up in both the CD4 and the CD8 compartments, likely arising from convergent recombination.

Germline assignment: CDR1 SGHTA and CDR2 FQGTGA. The V segment lost 5 bases and the J segment 0 bases; nucleotides outside the gene matches: 13. This CDR3 is 17 amino acids long. The source material was CD4+ T cells sorted from PBMCs, sampled 45 days after the yellow fever booster vaccination. The chain carries TRBV7-3 and TRBJ2-7; 7 bases match TRBD2. The receptor comes from a man aged 18 to 30 who received the YFV17D yellow fever vaccine. The CDR3: CASSLSPRTSASYEQYF. For the CDR3, the DNA is TGTGCCAGCAGCCTCTCCCCTCGCACTAGCGCCTCCTACGAGCAGTACTTC.